This TCR beta chain was documented in a study of blood T cell repertoires in COVID-19 (dated by TCRdb to 2018 to 2020). About the full investigation: Collaborator samples came from the United States, Italy and Spain and covered acute and convalescent phases of COVID-19. The material from the prospective study consisted of cDNA or gDNA derived from T cells, B-cell-depleted T cells, or PBMCs. Subjects who had been exposed to COVID-19, were actively infected with it, or had recovered from it provided the deeply sampled blood TCRbeta repertoires that made up the dataset. The repertoires were released in a freely available public database intended as a resource for research on the immune response to SARS-CoV-2. The samples were drawn from the first 160 participants of the ongoing ImmuneRACE study and from some 1,300 subjects provided by 6 global collaborators. Nearly every sample came with metadata listing a de-identified subject ID, COVID-19 status, age in years and sex. Where available, HLA class I and class II types were taken from metadata supplied by the sample provider and were not determined by assay-based typing. What the study reported, not specific to this receptor: The quantity of clinical and demographic metadata differed by source and by participant and was supplied without curation.

Whole blood was collected in K2EDTA tubes by collaborating institutions according to the institutions' own protocols. Collaborator samples were shipped for TCRbeta analysis as frozen whole blood, isolated PBMCs, or DNA extracted from either sample type. The count of this clone is one. The antigen it recognizes is unknown. Qualities for individual bases were not recorded, and no much larger clone is one base off. V loses 9 bases, J loses 5 bases, and the germline ends lie 20 bases apart. The germline V gene (reference sequence) specifies LNHDA as CDR1 and SQIVND as CDR2. The CDR3 contains 16 residues, cysteine and phenylalanine counted. The sequence is cut down to CDR3 DNA, 48 bases in frame from base 1. The immunoSEQ Assay, a bias-controlled multiplex PCR, was used to amplify TCRbeta CDR3 regions from genomic DNA. The study's own analysis went as follows. Nucleated cell counts per sample were estimated from amplification of reference gene primers within the assay. To quantify the absolute abundance of each unique TCRbeta CDR3 rearrangement, sequence reads were collapsed and filtered. For each sample, productive Simpson clonality was calculated as the square root of Simpson's diversity index across productive rearrangements. TCRdb retrieved this table from immuneACCESS and kept in-frame rearrangements only. Not all clones are present; in checked studies, unresolved V genes account for under half, and no reason is known for the remainder. The V and J calls and clone size come from that table; D and trimming were worked out from the DNA. The sample table holds 100,000 to 150,000 clones, of which 80% were seen once. Clones ranked in the top ten supply 20% to 25% of the sample.

The chain is assembled from TRBV19 and TRBJ1-6, with the D gene uncertain. The origin of this receptor is a human donor in a cohort sampled during active COVID-19. Sequenced input: peripheral blood. The sequenced DNA is TGTGCCAGCCGGGGTCCCCACGGAGACGATAATTCACCCCTCCACTTT. Protein translation: CASRGPHGDDNSPLHF.